This T cell receptor (beta chain) was recorded in a study of graft-versus-host responses after intestinal transplantation. Study background: Multivisceral, liver-intestinal, or isolated intestinal transplants were received by the recipients. All recipients were given anti-thymocyte globulin induction, and tacrolimus and steroids were then administered for 3 to 4 years.

Germline CDR1 is SQVTM and CDR2 is ANQGSEA. With 5 bases clipped from V and 2 bases from J, the junction kept 19 bases outside the gene matches. The CDR3 runs to 21 residues. Libraries were prepared by immunoSEQ multiplex PCR; TCRdb keeps only in-frame clonotypes and omits some of them. The sample has 85,000 to 100,000 clones; 80% to 95% are singletons. A remark on this clone: Its matching antigen is unknown.

Study findings and constraints: Researchers found peak circulating GvH clone levels linked to early post-transplant HvG declines. Patients with graft-donor T cell macrochimerism had high graft-versus-host to host-versus-graft clonal ratios in allografts.

The sample was unstimulated CD4+ T cells sorted from spleen or lymph node cells, taken before transplant. The chain links TRBV29-1 to TRBJ2-3; TRBD2 aligns across 16 bases. This clonotype originated in a human donor who was the organ donor for an intestinal transplant. The CDR3 nucleotides read TGCAGCGTTAGACAGGGGGGATTACCGGGACTAGCGGGAGGGTACACAGATACGCAGTATTTT. Its protein is CSVRQGGLPGLAGGYTDTQYF.